Presented here are 4 T cell receptor beta chains from one specimen sequenced in a study of T cell changes during pregnancy in multiple sclerosis. TCRdb's table, derived via immunoSEQ multiplex PCR, lists solely in-frame clones and lacks some. This sample has around 88,000 clones, with about 92% found just once. The specimen was peripheral blood, collected after pregnancy. These receptors came from a female donor in good health, enrolled as a control in a pregnancy study.

CDR3 DNA: TGTGCCAGCCGACCATCGGGGGGGACAGATACGCAGTATTTT. Its translation: CASRPSGGTDTQYF. This chain links TRBV5-6 with TRBJ2-3, with 8 bases lining up with TRBD2. In germline, CDR1 is SGHDT, CDR2 YYEEEE. The CDR3 totals 14 residues. Trimming at V came to 7 bases and at J to 3 bases, leaving 7 bases not matched to a gene.

The chain joins TRBV6-6 to TRBJ1-2; possible D gene TRBD1, 5 bases. V lost 6 bases, J lost 5 bases, and 10 bases lay in between. CDR3 size: 12 residues. Germline V lookup: CDR1 MNHNY, CDR2 SVGAGI (reference sequence). This chain's CDR3 is CASRTQGYGYTF. CDR3 bases: TGTGCCAGCAGGACTCAGGGATATGGCTACACCTTC.

The CDR3 bases are TGCGCCAGCAGCTTCCTCGGGGAGAGGGAGACCCAGTACTTC. It yields the protein CASSFLGERETQYF. The chain recombines TRBV5-1 with TRBJ2-5; TRBD2 is a possible D gene (5 bases). This CDR3 region has 14 residues. With 2 bases removed from V and 5 bases from J, the gap between germline ends came to 13 bases. The germline CDR1 and CDR2 sequences are SGHRS and YFSETQ. The variable domain in full, completed from reference TRBV5-1 and TRBJ2-5, reads KAGVTQTPRYLIKTRGQQVTLSCSPISGHRSVSWYQQTPGQGLQFLFEYFSETQRNKGNFPGRFSGRQFSNSRSEMNVSTLELGDSALYLCASSFLGERETQYFGPGTRLLVL.

This chain connects TRBV29-1 to TRBJ2-2, with D tentatively TRBD1 (6 bases). Germline V gene sequence: CDR1 SQVTM, CDR2 ANQGSEA. Trimming pared 6 bases from V and 6 bases from J, leaving 11 bases between. This CDR3 has 12 residues. The CDR3 nucleotides are TGCAGCGTAAATCAGGGGCCCGGGGAGCTGTTTTTT. Protein product: CSVNQGPGELFF.